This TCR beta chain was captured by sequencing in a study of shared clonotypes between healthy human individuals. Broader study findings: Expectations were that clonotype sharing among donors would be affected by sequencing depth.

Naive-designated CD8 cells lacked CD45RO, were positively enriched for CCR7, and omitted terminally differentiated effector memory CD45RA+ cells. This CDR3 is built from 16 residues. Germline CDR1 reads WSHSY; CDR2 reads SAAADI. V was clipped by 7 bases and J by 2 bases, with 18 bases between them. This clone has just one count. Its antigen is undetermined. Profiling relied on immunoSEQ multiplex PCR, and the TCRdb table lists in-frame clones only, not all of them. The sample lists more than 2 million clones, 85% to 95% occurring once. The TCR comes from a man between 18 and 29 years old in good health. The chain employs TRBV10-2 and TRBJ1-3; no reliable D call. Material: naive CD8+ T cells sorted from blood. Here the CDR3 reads CASMTPGRSPGNTIYF. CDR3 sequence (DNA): TGCGCCAGCATGACCCCCGGACGGAGTCCTGGAAACACCATATATTTT.